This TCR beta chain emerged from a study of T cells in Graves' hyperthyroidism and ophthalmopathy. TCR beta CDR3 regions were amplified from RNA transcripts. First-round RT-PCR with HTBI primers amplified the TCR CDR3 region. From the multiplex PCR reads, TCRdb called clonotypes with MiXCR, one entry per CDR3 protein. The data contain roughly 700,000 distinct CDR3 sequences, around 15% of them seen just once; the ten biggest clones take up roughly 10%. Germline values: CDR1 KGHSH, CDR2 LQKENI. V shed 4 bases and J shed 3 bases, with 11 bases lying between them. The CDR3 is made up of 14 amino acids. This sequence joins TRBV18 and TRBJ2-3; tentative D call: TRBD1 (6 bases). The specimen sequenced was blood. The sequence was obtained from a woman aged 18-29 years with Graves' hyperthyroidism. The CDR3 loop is CASSRVGQTDTQYF. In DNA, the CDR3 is TGTGCCAGCTCACGAGTCGGACAGACAGATACGCAGTATTTT.